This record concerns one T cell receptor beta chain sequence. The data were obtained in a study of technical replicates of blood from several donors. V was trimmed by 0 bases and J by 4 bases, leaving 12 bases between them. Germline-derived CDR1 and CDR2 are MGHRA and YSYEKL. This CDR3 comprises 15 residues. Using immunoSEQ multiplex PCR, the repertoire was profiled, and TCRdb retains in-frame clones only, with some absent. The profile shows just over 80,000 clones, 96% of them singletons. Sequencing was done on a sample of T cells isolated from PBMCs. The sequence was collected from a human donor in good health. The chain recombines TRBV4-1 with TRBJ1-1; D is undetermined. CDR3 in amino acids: CASSQDGRSTTEAFF. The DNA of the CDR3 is TGCGCCAGCAGCCAAGATGGGAGGTCAACCACTGAAGCTTTCTTT.